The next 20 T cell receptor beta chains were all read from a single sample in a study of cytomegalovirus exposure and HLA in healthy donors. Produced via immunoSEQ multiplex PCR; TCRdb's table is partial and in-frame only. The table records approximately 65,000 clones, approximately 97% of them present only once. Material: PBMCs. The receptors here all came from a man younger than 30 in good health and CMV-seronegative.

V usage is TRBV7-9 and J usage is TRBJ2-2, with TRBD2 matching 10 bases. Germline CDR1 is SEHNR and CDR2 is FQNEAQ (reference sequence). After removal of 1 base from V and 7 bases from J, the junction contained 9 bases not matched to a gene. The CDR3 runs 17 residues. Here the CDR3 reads CASSLGLAGVFSGELFF. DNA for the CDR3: TGTGCCAGCAGCTTAGGCCTAGCGGGAGTTTTCAGCGGGGAGCTGTTTTTT.

The CDR3 reads CASSKSRDRNKNTEAFF. The CDR3 bases are TGTGCCAGCAGCAAAAGCCGGGACAGGAACAAGAACACTGAAGCTTTCTTT. V gene TRBV7-8 combines with J gene TRBJ1-1; TRBD1 matches 8 bases. Germline V lookup: CDR1 SGHVS, CDR2 FQNEAQ. The CDR3 spans 17 residues. V lost 5 bases and J lost 1; bases outside the gene matches: 12. The variable domain in full, completed from reference TRBV7-8 and TRBJ1-1, reads GAGVSQSPRYKVAKRGQDVALRCDPISGHVSLFWYQQALGQGPEFLTYFQNEAQLDKSGLPSDRFFAERPEGSVSTLKIQRTQQEDSAVYLCASSKSRDRNKNTEAFFGQGTRLTVV.

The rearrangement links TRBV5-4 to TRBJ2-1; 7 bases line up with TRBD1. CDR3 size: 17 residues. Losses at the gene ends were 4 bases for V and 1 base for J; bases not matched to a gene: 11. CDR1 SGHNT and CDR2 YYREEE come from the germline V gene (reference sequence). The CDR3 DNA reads TGTGCCAGCAGCCCAGGTGACAGGGTAAAGTCCTACAATGAGCAGTTCTTC. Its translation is CASSPGDRVKSYNEQFF.

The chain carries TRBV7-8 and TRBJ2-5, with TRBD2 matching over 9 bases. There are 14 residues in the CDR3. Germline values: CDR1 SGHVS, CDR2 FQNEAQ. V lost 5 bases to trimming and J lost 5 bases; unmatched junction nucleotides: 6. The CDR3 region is CASSISGSGETQYF. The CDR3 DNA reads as TGTGCCAGCAGCATTAGCGGGAGTGGGGAGACCCAGTACTTC.

CDR3: CASSSTPEGYNEQFF. The CDR3 DNA reads as TGTGCCAGCAGTTCCACACCAGAGGGATACAATGAGCAGTTCTTC. This chain uses TRBV6-5 with TRBJ2-1, with D tentatively TRBD2 (5 bases). CDR1 is MNHEY and CDR2 is SVGAGI in the germline V gene. The V end was cut by 4 bases, the J end by 4 bases, with 14 bases between. CDR3 length equals 15 residues.

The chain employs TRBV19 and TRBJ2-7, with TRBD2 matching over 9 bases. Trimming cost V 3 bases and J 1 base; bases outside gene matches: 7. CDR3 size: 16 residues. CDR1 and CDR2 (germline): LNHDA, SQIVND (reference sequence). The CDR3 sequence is CASSMFLTSGSYEQYF. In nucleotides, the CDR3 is TGTGCCAGTAGTATGTTCTTAACTAGCGGGTCCTACGAGCAGTACTTC. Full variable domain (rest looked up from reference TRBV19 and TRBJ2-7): DGGITQSPKYLFRKEGQNVTLSCEQNLNHDAMYWYRQDPGQGLRLIYYSQIVNDFQKGDIAEGYSVSREKKESFPLTVTSAQKNPTAFYLCASSMFLTSGSYEQYFGPGTRLTVT.

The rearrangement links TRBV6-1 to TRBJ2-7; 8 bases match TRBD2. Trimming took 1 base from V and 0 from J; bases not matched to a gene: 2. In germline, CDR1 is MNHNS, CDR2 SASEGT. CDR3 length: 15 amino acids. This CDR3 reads CASSEEAGGSYEQYF. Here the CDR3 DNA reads TGTGCCAGCAGTGAAGAGGCGGGAGGCTCCTACGAGCAGTACTTC.

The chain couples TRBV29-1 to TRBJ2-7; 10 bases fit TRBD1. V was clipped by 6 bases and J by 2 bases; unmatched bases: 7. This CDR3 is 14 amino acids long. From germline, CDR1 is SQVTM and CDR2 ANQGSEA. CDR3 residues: CSVRGQGDPYEQYF. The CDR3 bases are TGCAGCGTCCGAGGACAGGGGGATCCCTACGAGCAGTACTTC.

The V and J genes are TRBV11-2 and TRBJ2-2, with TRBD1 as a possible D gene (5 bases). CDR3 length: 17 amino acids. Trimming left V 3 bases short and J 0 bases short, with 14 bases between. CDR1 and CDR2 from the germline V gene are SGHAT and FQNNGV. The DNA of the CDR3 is TGTGCCAGCAGCTTGCGCAGGGTAACGACGAACACCGGGGAGCTGTTTTTT. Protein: CASSLRRVTTNTGELFF.

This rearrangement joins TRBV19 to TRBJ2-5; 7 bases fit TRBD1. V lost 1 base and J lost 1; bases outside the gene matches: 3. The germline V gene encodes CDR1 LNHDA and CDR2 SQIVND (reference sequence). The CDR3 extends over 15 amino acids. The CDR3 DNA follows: TGTGCCAGTAGTATAGGAGGGACAGCCCAAGAGACCCAGTACTTC. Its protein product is CASSIGGTAQETQYF.

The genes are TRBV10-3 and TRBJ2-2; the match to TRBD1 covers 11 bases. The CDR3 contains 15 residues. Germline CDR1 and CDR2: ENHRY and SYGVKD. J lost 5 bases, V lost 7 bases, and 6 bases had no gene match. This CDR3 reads CAITGQGAGTGELFF. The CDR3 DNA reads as TGTGCCATCACTGGACAGGGGGCGGGAACCGGGGAGCTGTTTTTT.

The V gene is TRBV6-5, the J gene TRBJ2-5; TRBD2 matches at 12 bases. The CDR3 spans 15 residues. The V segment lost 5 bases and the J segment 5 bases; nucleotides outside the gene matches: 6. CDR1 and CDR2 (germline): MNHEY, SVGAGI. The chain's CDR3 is CASSQTSGSWETQYF. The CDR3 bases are TGTGCCAGCAGTCAGACTAGCGGGAGCTGGGAGACCCAGTACTTC.

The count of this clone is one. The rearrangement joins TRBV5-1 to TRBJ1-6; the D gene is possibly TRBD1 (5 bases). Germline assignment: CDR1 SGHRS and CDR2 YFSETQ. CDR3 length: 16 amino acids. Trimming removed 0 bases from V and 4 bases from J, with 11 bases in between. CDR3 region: CASSLDGRVYNSPLHF. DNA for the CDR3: TGCGCCAGCAGCTTGGATGGCAGGGTATATAATTCACCCCTCCACTTT.

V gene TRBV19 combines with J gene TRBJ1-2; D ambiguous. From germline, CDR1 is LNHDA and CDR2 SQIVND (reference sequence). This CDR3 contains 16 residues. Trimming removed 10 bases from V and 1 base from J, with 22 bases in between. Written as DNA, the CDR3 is TGTGCCACCGCCCATGGAGCGAACCAATTTAACTATGGCTACACCTTC. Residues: CATAHGANQFNYGYTF.

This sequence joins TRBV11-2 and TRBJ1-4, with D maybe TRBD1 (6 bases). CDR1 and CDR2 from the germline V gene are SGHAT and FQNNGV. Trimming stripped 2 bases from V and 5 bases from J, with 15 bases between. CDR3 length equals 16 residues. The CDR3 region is CASSLPETGTNEKLFF. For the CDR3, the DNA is TGTGCCAGCAGCTTACCAGAGACAGGAACAAATGAAAAACTGTTTTTT. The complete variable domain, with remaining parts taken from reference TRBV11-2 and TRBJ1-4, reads EAGVAQSPRYKIIEKRQSVAFWCNPISGHATLYWYQQILGQGPKLLIQFQNNGVVDDSQLPKDRFSAERLKGVDSTLKIQPAKLEDSAVYLCASSLPETGTNEKLFFGSGTQLSVL.

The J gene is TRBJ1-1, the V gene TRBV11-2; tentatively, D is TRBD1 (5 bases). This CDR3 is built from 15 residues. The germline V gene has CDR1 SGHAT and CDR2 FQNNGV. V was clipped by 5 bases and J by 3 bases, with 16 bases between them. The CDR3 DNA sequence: TGTGCCAGCAGCGAACCAGGGAATTGGGACACTGAAGCTTTCTTT. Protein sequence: CASSEPGNWDTEAFF.

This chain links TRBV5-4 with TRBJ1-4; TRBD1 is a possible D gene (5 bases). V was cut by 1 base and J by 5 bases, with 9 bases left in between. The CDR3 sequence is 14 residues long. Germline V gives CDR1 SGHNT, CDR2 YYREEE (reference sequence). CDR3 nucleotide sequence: TGTGCCAGCAGCTTGAAGGGGCCCAATGAAAAACTGTTTTTT. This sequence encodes CASSLKGPNEKLFF.

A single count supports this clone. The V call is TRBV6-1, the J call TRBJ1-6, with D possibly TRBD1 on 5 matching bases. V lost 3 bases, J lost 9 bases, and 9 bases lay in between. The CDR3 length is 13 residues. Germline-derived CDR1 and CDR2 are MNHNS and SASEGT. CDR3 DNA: TGTGCCAGCAGTGACAGGGTGGGTTCACCCCTCCACTTT. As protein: CASSDRVGSPLHF.

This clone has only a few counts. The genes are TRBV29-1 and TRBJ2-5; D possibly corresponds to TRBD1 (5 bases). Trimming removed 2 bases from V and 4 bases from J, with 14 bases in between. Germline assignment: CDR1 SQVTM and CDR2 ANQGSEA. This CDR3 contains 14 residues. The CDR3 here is CSVEPDTFRETQYF. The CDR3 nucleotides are TGCAGCGTTGAACCGGACACCTTCAGAGAGACCCAGTACTTC. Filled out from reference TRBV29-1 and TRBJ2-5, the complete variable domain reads SAVISQKPSRDICQRGTSLTIQCQVDSQVTMMFWYRQQPGQSLTLIATANQGSEATYESGFVIDKFPISRPNLTFSTLTVSNMSPEDSSIYLCSVEPDTFRETQYFGPGTRLLVL.

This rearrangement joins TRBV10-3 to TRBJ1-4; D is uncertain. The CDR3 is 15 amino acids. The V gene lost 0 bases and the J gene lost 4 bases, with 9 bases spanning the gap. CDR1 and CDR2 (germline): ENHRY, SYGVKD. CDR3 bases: TGTGCCATCAGTGAGTCGACCGGGTTTAATGAAAAACTGTTTTTT. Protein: CAISESTGFNEKLFF.